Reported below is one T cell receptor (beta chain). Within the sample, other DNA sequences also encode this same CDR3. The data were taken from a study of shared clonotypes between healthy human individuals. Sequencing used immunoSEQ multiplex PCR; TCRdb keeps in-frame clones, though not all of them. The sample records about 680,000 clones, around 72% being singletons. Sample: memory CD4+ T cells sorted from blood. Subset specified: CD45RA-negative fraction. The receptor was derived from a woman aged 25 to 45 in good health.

The CDR3 DNA reads as TGTGCCAGCAGTACCGGGACAGTCTCCTACGAGCAGTACTTC. It is translated as CASSTGTVSYEQYF. The rearrangement uses TRBV28 and TRBJ2-7, with 7 bases lining up with TRBD1. The germline V gene has CDR1 MDHEN and CDR2 SYDVKM. Losses at the gene ends were 5 bases for V and 0 bases for J; bases not matched to a gene: 4. CDR3 length: 14 residues. The entire variable domain, with the rest obtained from reference TRBV28 and TRBJ2-7, is as follows: DVKVTQSSRYLVKRTGEKVFLECVQDMDHENMFWYRQDPGLGLRLIYFSYDVKMKEKGDIPEGYSVSREKKERFSLILESASTNQTSMYLCASSTGTVSYEQYFGPGTRLTVT.